One T cell receptor beta chain is described in this entry. Antigen: not known. The sample comes from a study of T cells in narcolepsy. The wider study: Donors had narcolepsy type 1 or type 2, or were healthy controls.

Study-wide results and limits: Autoreactive clonotypes reportedly recurred in blood of same and different patients, not controls. HCRT-specific and TRIB2-specific autoreactive clonotypes appeared among same-patient CSF and blood CD4+ clonotypes. Some memory CD4+ repertoires had no autoreactive clone sequences.

Assay: immunoSEQ multiplex PCR; the TCRdb copy retains only in-frame clones and omits some. Of roughly 20,000 clones in the sample, about 80% are singletons; the top ten hold around 4.2%. Trimming cost V 4 bases and J 5 bases, with 15 bases left between them. The CDR3 is made up of 14 amino acids. CDR1 and CDR2 (germline): SGHRS, YFSETQ. The J gene is TRBJ2-5, the V gene TRBV5-1, with D perhaps being TRBD1 or TRBD2 (5 bases each). The specimen was memory (CD45RA-) CD4+ T cells from blood. The TCR comes from a human donor in good health. This chain's CDR3 is CASSPSGAEETQYF. The CDR3, as DNA: TGCGCCAGCAGCCCCTCCGGGGCGGAGGAGACCCAGTACTTC.